The 27 T cell receptor beta chains listed next were all sequenced from one sample in a study of blood T cell repertoires in COVID-19. The protocol was immunoSEQ multiplex PCR, while the TCRdb copy is restricted to in-frame clones and leaves out a portion. The sample includes roughly 140,000 clones, about 84% seen only once; the top ten take 8.8%. The sample consisted of peripheral blood. These receptors originate from a woman at least 80 years old in a cohort sampled during active or convalescent COVID-19.

This chain connects TRBV19 to TRBJ1-2; 11 positions agree with TRBD1. CDR1 is LNHDA and CDR2 is SQIVND in the germline V gene (reference sequence). The CDR3 runs 14 residues. The ends lost 7 bases at V and 7 bases at J; junction bases unmatched: 8. The CDR3 nucleotides are TGTGCCAGTATTTGGACAGGGGGCGACGCTGGCTACACCTTC. It is translated as CASIWTGGDAGYTF.

This sequence joins TRBV7-2 and TRBJ2-3; 7 nucleotides line up with TRBD2. Germline trimming cut 3 bases from V and 10 bases from J; bases unmatched to any gene: 10. The CDR3 covers 14 residues. Germline loops: CDR1 SGHTA, CDR2 FQGNSA. CDR3 sequence (DNA): TGTGCCAGCAGCTTTTGGGCGGGGGAGGGTTCGCAGTATTTT. Amino acid sequence: CASSFWAGEGSQYF.

The chain joins TRBV4-1 to TRBJ1-4, with D possibly being TRBD1 (5 bases). The CDR3 is 17 residues long. The V and J ends lost 2 bases and 8 bases respectively, with 21 bases between them. Looked up from germline, CDR1 is MGHRA and CDR2 is YSYEKL. The CDR3 nucleotides read TGCGCCAGCAGCCAACAGTTCCCAACCAGGGACTTCGAAAAACTGTTTTTT. Protein: CASSQQFPTRDFEKLFF.

The genes are TRBV5-1 and TRBJ2-3; D is ambiguous. Per germline, CDR1 SGHRS and CDR2 YFSETQ. Trimming stripped 3 bases from V and 5 bases from J, with 7 bases between. The CDR3 length is 12 residues. CDR3 in DNA: TGCGCCAGCAGCTCTATTGGAGATACGCAGTATTTT. It specifies CASSSIGDTQYF.

A word on this clone: Other DNA sequences within the sample encode an identical CDR3. V is TRBV29-1 and J is TRBJ2-5; possible D gene TRBD1, 6 bases. Between the trimmed V and J ends, which lost 1 base and 4 bases, there was a span of 7 bases. Germline assignment: CDR1 SQVTM and CDR2 ANQGSEA. The CDR3 spans 12 residues. The CDR3: CSVEGRGETQYF. The CDR3 region has the DNA TGCAGCGTTGAAGGCAGGGGAGAGACCCAGTACTTC. The whole variable domain, remainder taken from reference TRBV29-1 and TRBJ2-5, is SAVISQKPSRDICQRGTSLTIQCQVDSQVTMMFWYRQQPGQSLTLIATANQGSEATYESGFVIDKFPISRPNLTFSTLTVSNMSPEDSSIYLCSVEGRGETQYFGPGTRLLVL.

J is TRBJ2-3 and V is TRBV9; 10 bases map to TRBD2. The germline gives CDR1 SGDLS, CDR2 YYNGEE. The CDR3 runs 16 residues. Trimming removed 2 bases from V and 2 bases from J; junction bases left unmatched: 5. CDR3 amino acids: CASSVSGGPNTDTQYF. The CDR3 bases are TGTGCCAGCAGCGTTAGCGGGGGGCCGAACACAGATACGCAGTATTTT.

The chain employs TRBV10-3 and TRBJ1-1; D uncertain. The CDR3 runs to 13 residues. Germline lookup yields CDR1 ENHRY and CDR2 SYGVKD. Trimming stripped 0 bases from V and 11 bases from J, with 13 bases between. The CDR3 DNA sequence: TGTGCCATCAGTGAGTCAGAGGTTCCAAGGGCTTTCTTT. Translated, it gives CAISESEVPRAFF.

The rearrangement links TRBV6-4 to TRBJ2-1; D is ambiguous. Trimming took off 3 bases at V and 4 bases at J, with 19 bases between the two ends. The CDR3 is 17 residues long. From germline, CDR1 is MRHNA and CDR2 SNTAGT. CDR3 DNA sequence: TGTGCCAGCAGTGAGGCTAGGAGTTTGGTTGGATACAATGAGCAGTTCTTC. This encodes CASSEARSLVGYNEQFF.

The chain couples TRBV4-1 to TRBJ2-1, with 16 positions matching TRBD2. Germline CDR1 is MGHRA and CDR2 is YSYEKL. The CDR3 extends over 17 amino acids. J gave up 9 bases and V 3 bases, and 8 bases lay outside the gene matches. CDR3 in DNA: TGCGCCAGCAGCCAGATGGGACTAGCGGGGGGGCCCGGTGAGCAGTTCTTC. This encodes CASSQMGLAGGPGEQFF.

This clone was detected a few times. J is TRBJ1-1 and V is TRBV10-1; D not resolved. Germline V gives CDR1 WNHNN, CDR2 SYGVQD (reference sequence). The CDR3 runs 15 residues. V lost 0 bases, J lost 4 bases, and 12 bases lay in between. DNA of the CDR3: TGCGCCAGCAGTGAGTCGTTTGGCAGGTCCACTGAAGCTTTCTTT. Its protein is CASSESFGRSTEAFF.

The chain links TRBV7-9 to TRBJ2-5; 9 bases align to TRBD2. Germline CDR1 reads SEHNR; CDR2 reads FQNEAQ (reference sequence). This CDR3 is 15 amino acids long. Trimming cost V 5 bases and J 1 base; bases outside gene matches: 5. CDR3 nucleotides: TGTGCCAGCAGCCTAGGACTAGCGTTCCAAGAGACCCAGTACTTC. Translation gives CASSLGLAFQETQYF.

CDR3 sequence: CASSEGPGTYEQYV. The CDR3 coding sequence is TGTGCCAGCAGTGAAGGGCCAGGAACGTACGAGCAGTACGTC. This chain joins TRBV6-1 and TRBJ2-7; D unclear. The CDR3 length is 14 residues. Germline lookup yields CDR1 MNHNS and CDR2 SASEGT. The V end lost 1 base, the J end lost 4 bases, and 11 bases lay between the germline ends.

This clone was seen only a few times. In DNA form, the CDR3 reads TGTGCCAGCAGTGGGGTCGCAGCGGGGGACACAGATACGCAGTATTTT. Protein: CASSGVAAGDTDTQYF. The chain employs TRBV6-1 and TRBJ2-3, with TRBD2 identical over 8 bases. Unmatched junction bases numbered 8, after V lost 4 bases and J lost 2 bases. CDR3 size: 16 residues. Germline assignment: CDR1 MNHNS and CDR2 SASEGT.

The rearrangement joins TRBV2 to TRBJ2-7; 8 bases line up with TRBD2. The CDR3 runs 13 residues. Germline CDR1 and CDR2: SNHLY and FYNNEI. The V gene end was trimmed by 6 bases and the J gene end by 6 bases; junction bases not matched to a gene: 7. CDR3 amino acids: CASSLAGRSEQYF. In DNA form, the CDR3 reads TGTGCCAGCAGCTTAGCGGGGAGGTCCGAGCAGTACTTC.

The rearrangement uses TRBV27 and TRBJ1-2; D perhaps matches TRBD1 (5 bases). Germline V gives CDR1 MNHEY, CDR2 SMNVEV (reference sequence). V was clipped by 6 bases and J by 7 bases, with 24 bases between them. This CDR3 has 16 amino acids. The CDR3 DNA reads as TGTGCCAGCAGCCCATACACATCGAGCGGGGCTGGTGGCTACACCTTC. Translation: CASSPYTSSGAGGYTF.

Only a few counts were recorded for this clone. The rearrangement links TRBV7-2 to TRBJ2-5; D not resolved. The CDR3 loop spans 14 amino acids. Germline CDR1 and CDR2: SGHTA and FQGNSA. The V and J ends lost 0 bases and 5 bases respectively, with 10 bases between them. In nucleotides, the CDR3 is TGTGCCAGCAGCTTAGCCCGCGTGTCGGAGACCCAGTACTTC. Its translation is CASSLARVSETQYF.

The rearrangement uses TRBV3-1 (or the pseudogene TRBV3-2) and TRBJ2-5; 8 bases line up with TRBD2. Losses at the gene ends were 1 base for V and 4 bases for J; bases not matched to a gene: 2. The germline V gene encodes CDR1 LGHDT and CDR2 YNNKEL (reference sequence). This CDR3 comprises 14 residues. This CDR3 is CASSQGGGPETQYF. CDR3 sequence (DNA): TGTGCCAGCAGCCAAGGCGGGGGGCCAGAGACCCAGTACTTC.

The chain combines TRBV4-2 with TRBJ2-2; D not certain. Deletions cut 0 bases from V and 6 bases from J, with 5 bases between. The germline gives CDR1 LGHNA, CDR2 YNFKEQ. CDR3 length equals 13 residues. The chain's CDR3 is CASSQDAAGELFF. In nucleotides, the CDR3 is TGTGCCAGCAGCCAAGATGCGGCCGGGGAGCTGTTTTTT.

The gene calls are TRBV3-1 (or the pseudogene TRBV3-2) and TRBJ2-3; a possible D gene is TRBD1 (6 bases). The CDR3 length is 13 residues. Germline values: CDR1 LGHDT, CDR2 YNNKEL (reference sequence). V lost 8 bases and J 2 bases, leaving 11 bases between the germline ends. CDR3 nucleotides: TGTGCCAGCGAAAACAGGGCCACAGATACGCAGTATTTT. This gives the protein CASENRATDTQYF.

V is TRBV7-9 and J is TRBJ2-5, with 12 bases lining up with TRBD2. CDR1 is SEHNR and CDR2 is FQNEAQ in the germline V gene (reference sequence). This CDR3 spans 15 amino acids. The J segment lost 4 bases and the V segment lost 2 bases, leaving 2 bases of the junction unmatched. The CDR3 spells CASSLSGLAGETQYF. The CDR3 DNA sequence: TGTGCCAGCAGCTTATCGGGACTAGCGGGAGAGACCCAGTACTTC.

This clone was recorded a few times. The chain recombines TRBV28 with TRBJ1-2; TRBD1 aligns across 8 bases. Per the germline V gene, CDR1 is MDHEN and CDR2 is SYDVKM. This CDR3 spans 13 amino acids. The junction had 8 bases not matched to a gene; V was cut back by 7 bases and J by 7 bases. CDR3 region: CASITQGASGYTF. The CDR3 region has the DNA TGTGCCAGCATCACTCAGGGGGCGAGTGGCTACACCTTC.

The chain links TRBV15 to TRBJ1-3, with D possibly being TRBD1 (5 bases). Germline CDR1 LNHNV, CDR2 YYDKDF (reference sequence). This CDR3 spans 15 amino acids. The germline V and J ends were trimmed by 3 bases and 2 bases, with 11 bases remaining between them. The CDR3 nucleotides read TGTGCCACCAGCAGCGACAGAAATCCTGGAAACACCATATATTTT. It translates to CATSSDRNPGNTIYF.

The gene calls are TRBV18 and TRBJ2-7, with 9 bases fitting TRBD2. The CDR3 has 15 amino acids. Germline V CDR1 and CDR2: KGHSH, LQKENI. Trimming took 3 bases from V and 3 from J; bases not matched to a gene: 6. The CDR3 here is CASSPGTSRDYEQYF. The DNA for the CDR3 is TGTGCCAGCTCACCCGGGACTAGCAGGGACTACGAGCAGTACTTC.

The CDR3 bases are TGCGCCAGCAGCCAAGAAGAGCGGGCCAGGGGGCTTGAGCAGTTCTTC. This sequence encodes CASSQEERARGLEQFF. J is TRBJ2-1 and V is TRBV4-3; 8 nucleotides align to TRBD1. J gave up 9 bases and V 0 bases, and 10 bases lay outside the gene matches. This CDR3 spans 16 amino acids. CDR1 LGHNA and CDR2 YSLEER come from the germline V gene.

V is TRBV11-2 and J is TRBJ2-1; D perhaps matches TRBD2 (6 bases). The V gene's germline CDR1 is SGHAT and CDR2 FQNNGV. V was trimmed by 5 bases and J by 6 bases, leaving 17 bases between them. The CDR3 consists of 15 residues. The CDR3 reads CASSPGAGRSNEQFF. CDR3 nucleotides: TGTGCCAGCAGCCCCGGGGCGGGGCGGTCCAATGAGCAGTTCTTC.

The chain recombines TRBV6-1 with TRBJ1-2; a weak D match, TRBD1 (6 bases). The CDR3 loop spans 18 amino acids. Looked up from germline, CDR1 is MNHNS and CDR2 is SASEGT. V was trimmed by 2 bases and J by 1 base, leaving 20 bases between them. The CDR3 here is CASSENLGGLGYNYGYTF. Written as DNA, the CDR3 is TGTGCCAGCAGTGAAAATCTAGGGGGTTTGGGTTATAACTATGGCTACACCTTC.

The chain carries TRBV19 and TRBJ1-2, with D possibly being TRBD1 (5 bases). V lost 7 bases, J lost 4 bases, and 16 bases lay in between. This CDR3 comprises 14 residues. The germline V gene has CDR1 LNHDA and CDR2 SQIVND (reference sequence). In DNA form, the CDR3 reads TGTGCCAGTAAACCGGGCAGGGCCAGCTATGGCTACACCTTC. Encoded protein: CASKPGRASYGYTF.